These 4 T cell receptor beta chains came from one sample sequenced in a study of blood T cell repertoires in COVID-19. Produced via immunoSEQ multiplex PCR; TCRdb's table is partial and in-frame only. Altogether about 160,000 clones are present, over 80% being singletons, with the ten largest covering roughly 2.8%. Sequences were obtained from peripheral blood. The receptors come from a woman aged 60 to 75 with acute or convalescent COVID-19.

The chain employs TRBV5-1 and TRBJ2-3, with 8 positions matching TRBD2. Germline loops: CDR1 SGHRS, CDR2 YFSETQ. This CDR3 comprises 14 residues. The V gene end was trimmed by 2 bases and the J gene end by 3 bases; junction bases not matched to a gene: 2. The CDR3 reads CASSLLAVTDTQYF. CDR3 in DNA: TGCGCCAGCAGCTTACTAGCGGTAACAGATACGCAGTATTTT.

This clone has a handful of counts. This sequence joins TRBV11-3 and TRBJ2-2; 7 nucleotides align to TRBD1. Germline values: CDR1 SGHNT, CDR2 YENEEA. The CDR3 has 14 residues. V trimming: 4 bases; J trimming: 1 base; junction bases outside the gene matches: 0. DNA for the CDR3: TGTGCCAGCAGCTACAGGGGGAACACCGGGGAGCTGTTTTTT. Amino acids: CASSYRGNTGELFF.

This chain connects TRBV5-6 to TRBJ2-7; D is unclear. V dropped 6 bases and J dropped 2 bases, with 6 bases sitting between them. The CDR3 runs 11 residues. The germline CDR1 and CDR2 sequences are SGHDT and YYEEEE. In DNA, the CDR3 is TGTGCCAGCAAACCGGCCTACGAGCAGTACTTC. Protein sequence: CASKPAYEQYF.

The gene calls are TRBV7-8 and TRBJ2-3; TRBD2 matches at 7 bases. With 5 bases clipped from V and 5 bases from J, the junction kept 19 bases outside the gene matches. Germline assignment: CDR1 SGHVS and CDR2 FQNEAQ. This CDR3 spans 18 amino acids. CDR3 coding DNA: TGTGCCAGCAGCCCCCCCGCCGGGCGGGGGTCGTTAGGAGATACGCAGTATTTT. Protein product: CASSPPAGRGSLGDTQYF.